This TCR beta chain was captured by sequencing in a study of shared clonotypes between healthy human individuals. Overall study findings and caveats: The generation probabilities recorded for non-shared clonotypes fell below those of clonotypes shared by all four donors. Sharing across a few donors was seen in roughly 5.2% of naive CD4 clonotypes. Investigators collected only blood, and repertoires in tissues likely differ.

Worth noting for this clone: What it recognizes is unknown.

The ends were cut back, 4 bases at V and 0 bases at J, with 13 bases in the middle. CDR3 length: 15 amino acids. CDR1 and CDR2 from the germline V gene are SGDLS and YYNGEE. Study processing details: ImmunoSEQ junction-only sequences lacked quality scores, so their filtering differed. Measured with immunoSEQ multiplex PCR; TCRdb has only the in-frame clones, and not every one. D and trimming were read from the DNA, whereas the V and J calls and clone size are those reported in that table. The sample carries about 2 million clones, roughly 94% recorded once. The sequenced sample consisted of naive CD4+ T cells sorted from blood. Subset noted: CD45RA+ positively selected. The genes are TRBV9 and TRBJ1-1, with no clear D. The receptor was derived from a man aged 18-30 years in good health. CDR3 nucleotide sequence: TGTGCCAGCAGCCCTGAGACGGGGATGAACACTGAAGCTTTCTTT. Translating it yields CASSPETGMNTEAFF.